The 20 T cell receptor beta chains in this list originate from one sample, sequenced in a study of cytomegalovirus exposure and HLA in healthy donors. The PCR made use of 60 Vbeta and 13 Jbeta primers. Profiling relied on immunoSEQ multiplex PCR, and the TCRdb table lists in-frame clones only, not all of them. The table shows about 200,000 clones, with 70% to 80% occurring only once. The source material was PBMCs. The receptors derive from a woman between 50 and 59 years old in good health and CMV-seronegative.

V usage is TRBV19 and J usage is TRBJ2-1; 10 nucleotides line up with TRBD2. With 2 bases clipped from V and 6 bases from J, the junction kept 4 bases outside the gene matches. This CDR3 is 15 amino acids long. Germline values: CDR1 LNHDA, CDR2 SQIVND (reference sequence). CDR3 loop: CASSISSGGSNEQFF. The CDR3 nucleotides read TGTGCCAGTAGTATAAGTAGCGGGGGGAGCAATGAGCAGTTCTTC.

The J gene is TRBJ1-5, the V gene TRBV13, with D hard to call. V was cut by 5 bases and J by 11 bases, with 13 bases left in between. The CDR3 has 12 residues. The germline V gene has CDR1 PRHDT and CDR2 FYEKMQ (reference sequence). This chain's CDR3 is CASSHGPAAQHF. The CDR3 coding sequence is TGTGCCAGCAGCCACGGCCCAGCGGCCCAGCATTTT.

The sample holds a few counts of this clone. V gene TRBV7-9 combines with J gene TRBJ1-1; 7 bases fit TRBD1. Germline loops: CDR1 SEHNR, CDR2 FQNEAQ (reference sequence). The CDR3 totals 12 residues. The ends lost 3 bases at V and 8 bases at J; junction bases unmatched: 3. The CDR3 bases are TGTGCCAGCAGCTTTCGACAGGGCGAAGCTTTCTTT. Protein product: CASSFRQGEAFF.

This chain uses TRBV6-5 with TRBJ1-6; D unclear. V gave up 0 bases and J gave up 10 bases, with 4 bases separating them. This CDR3 comprises 12 residues. Looked up from germline, CDR1 is MNHEY and CDR2 is SVGAGI. The CDR3 bases are TGTGCCAGCAGTTACTCGAGCTCACCCCTCCACTTT. Protein sequence: CASSYSSSPLHF.

V gene TRBV7-2 combines with J gene TRBJ2-5, with D perhaps TRBD2 (7 bases). CDR1 is SGHTA and CDR2 is FQGNSA in the germline V gene. CDR3 size: 16 residues. V was shortened by 1 base and J by 2 bases, with 14 bases between the two germline ends. The CDR3 DNA reads as TGTGCCAGCAGCTTAGTGGCGGGGGCGATACAAGAGACCCAGTACTTC. Its translation is CASSLVAGAIQETQYF.

The CDR3 is CASSPSSGYNEQFF. As DNA, the CDR3 is TGTGCCAGTAGTCCTAGCTCCGGATACAATGAGCAGTTCTTC. The J gene is TRBJ2-1, the V gene TRBV19, with D perhaps TRBD2 (5 bases). Germline CDR1 is LNHDA and CDR2 is SQIVND (reference sequence). Trimming cost V 5 bases and J 4 bases, with 12 bases left between them. This CDR3 is 14 amino acids long.

The gene calls are TRBV19 and TRBJ2-5, with D perhaps TRBD1 (7 bases). The CDR3 totals 14 residues. V lost 7 bases to trimming and J lost 8 bases, with 20 bases between them. CDR1 is LNHDA, CDR2 SQIVND, per germline (reference sequence). CDR3 nucleotides: TGTGCCAGTATGGAGGGGGCCGCGTTTGGTACCCAGTACTTC. Residues: CASMEGAAFGTQYF.

The genes are TRBV27 and TRBJ2-7; 7 bases agree with TRBD1. CDR1 and CDR2 from the germline V gene are MNHEY and SMNVEV (reference sequence). Trimming took 5 bases from V and 4 from J; bases not matched to a gene: 5. The CDR3 length is 13 residues. CDR3: CASSPGTVYEQYF. CDR3 nucleotide sequence: TGTGCCAGCAGTCCCGGGACAGTTTACGAGCAGTACTTC.

This chain connects TRBV30 to TRBJ2-1, with a tentative D call TRBD2 (5 bases). V shed 1 base and J shed 4 bases, with 14 bases lying between them. Germline assignment: CDR1 GTSNPN and CDR2 SVGIG (reference sequence). The CDR3 sequence is 15 residues long. This CDR3 reads CAWSGLAKRYNEQFF. CDR3 nucleotides: TGTGCCTGGAGTGGGTTAGCGAAACGGTACAATGAGCAGTTCTTC. Full variable domain (rest looked up from reference TRBV30 and TRBJ2-1): SQTIHQWPATLVQPVGSPLSLECTVEGTSNPNLYWYRQAAGRGLQLLFYSVGIGQISSEVPQNLSASRPQDRQFILSSKKLLLSDSGFYLCAWSGLAKRYNEQFFGPGTRLTVL.

V usage is TRBV6-5 and J usage is TRBJ2-7; 13 nucleotides match TRBD2. V lost 2 bases to trimming and J lost 6 bases; unmatched junction nucleotides: 7. This CDR3 has 16 residues. Looked up from germline, CDR1 is MNHEY and CDR2 is SVGAGI. The CDR3: CASSYLGLAGAGEQYF. CDR3 coding DNA: TGTGCCAGCAGTTACCTCGGACTAGCGGGAGCGGGCGAGCAGTACTTC.

CDR3 sequence: CASSRQGSYEQYF. Here the CDR3 DNA reads TGTGCCAGCAGCAGACAGGGCTCCTACGAGCAGTACTTC. The genes are TRBV6-5 and TRBJ2-7, with 7 bases lining up with TRBD1. The CDR3 runs to 13 residues. The J segment lost 0 bases and the V segment lost 6 bases, leaving 2 bases of the junction unmatched. Per the germline V gene, CDR1 is MNHEY and CDR2 is SVGAGI.

This sequence joins TRBV28 and TRBJ2-4; 7 positions agree with TRBD1. The V and J ends lost 5 bases and 0 bases, in that order; junction bases with no gene match: 13. CDR3 length equals 18 residues. Germline V gene lookup returns CDR1 MDHEN and CDR2 SYDVKM. CDR3 sequence: CASSPRADRVGAKNIQYF. Written as DNA, the CDR3 is TGTGCCAGCAGTCCCCGGGCAGACAGGGTGGGAGCCAAAAACATTCAGTACTTC.

The V and J genes are TRBV16 and TRBJ2-1, with TRBD1 matching 7 bases. J gave up 7 bases and V 4 bases, and 10 bases lay outside the gene matches. The CDR3 covers 15 residues. The germline CDR1 and CDR2 sequences are KGHSY and FQNENV. CDR3 sequence (DNA): TGTGCCAGCAGCCCCGACAGGGCGGTAAAAAATGAGCAGTTCTTC. It is translated as CASSPDRAVKNEQFF.

The V gene is TRBV5-1, the J gene TRBJ1-1; TRBD1 matches 9 bases. CDR3 length: 14 amino acids. V gave up 6 bases and J gave up 4 bases; unmatched junction bases: 7. Germline loops: CDR1 SGHRS, CDR2 YFSETQ. This CDR3 is CASMGQGGGTEAFF. DNA of the CDR3: TGCGCCAGCATGGGACAGGGCGGGGGCACTGAAGCTTTCTTT.

The DNA of the CDR3 is TGTGCCAGCAGCCCTAGACTAGCGGGGGGATCAGATACGCAGTATTTT. Translating gives CASSPRLAGGSDTQYF. The chain recombines TRBV7-6 with TRBJ2-3, with 13 nucleotides matching TRBD2. V lost 5 bases, J lost 4 bases, and 6 bases stayed unmatched. Germline CDR1 is SGHVS and CDR2 is FNYEAQ. This CDR3 has 16 amino acids.

This clone has just a few counts. The rearrangement joins TRBV4-3 to TRBJ1-1; TRBD1 aligns across 10 bases. With 4 bases clipped from V and 5 bases from J, the junction kept 7 bases outside the gene matches. Germline CDR1 reads LGHNA; CDR2 reads YSLEER. CDR3 length: 15 amino acids. Here the CDR3 DNA reads TGCGCCAGCAGCCCTGGGACAGGGGTTGCGACTGAAGCTTTCTTT. As protein: CASSPGTGVATEAFF.

This chain connects TRBV13 to TRBJ2-3, with 11 bases identical to TRBD1. CDR3 length: 15 amino acids. The junction had 6 bases not matched to a gene; V was cut back by 5 bases and J by 5 bases. Germline V gene lookup returns CDR1 PRHDT and CDR2 FYEKMQ (reference sequence). The CDR3 here is CASSPGTGGGDTQYF. The CDR3, as DNA: TGTGCCAGCAGCCCAGGGACAGGGGGAGGAGATACGCAGTATTTT.

The chain has TRBV7-8 and TRBJ2-4, with 9 bases fitting TRBD1. Trimming cost V 5 bases and J 1 base; bases outside gene matches: 3. Germline CDR1 reads SGHVS; CDR2 reads FQNEAQ. CDR3 length equals 15 residues. CDR3 amino acids: CASSTGQGAKNIQYF. In DNA form, the CDR3 reads TGTGCCAGCAGCACAGGACAGGGGGCCAAAAACATTCAGTACTTC.

The rearrangement uses TRBV18 and TRBJ1-2, with unresolved D. CDR3 size: 16 residues. Germline V lookup: CDR1 KGHSH, CDR2 LQKENI. Trimming stripped 3 bases from V and 7 bases from J, with 21 bases between. CDR3 nucleotide sequence: TGTGCCAGCTCACCTTTAGAGGGCCATATGGGCTCTGGCTACACCTTC. Protein: CASSPLEGHMGSGYTF.

This clone was seen a single time. The chain joins TRBV5-1 to TRBJ1-3, with TRBD1 matching 7 bases. Germline CDR1 reads SGHRS; CDR2 reads YFSETQ. CDR3 length: 15 residues. V trimming: 0 bases; J trimming: 3 bases; junction bases outside the gene matches: 3. This CDR3 reads CASSLGQGLGNTIYF. In nucleotides, the CDR3 is TGCGCCAGCAGCTTGGGACAGGGACTTGGAAACACCATATATTTT. Supplemented by reference TRBV5-1 and TRBJ1-3, the full variable domain reads KAGVTQTPRYLIKTRGQQVTLSCSPISGHRSVSWYQQTPGQGLQFLFEYFSETQRNKGNFPGRFSGRQFSNSRSEMNVSTLELGDSALYLCASSLGQGLGNTIYFGEGSWLTVV.